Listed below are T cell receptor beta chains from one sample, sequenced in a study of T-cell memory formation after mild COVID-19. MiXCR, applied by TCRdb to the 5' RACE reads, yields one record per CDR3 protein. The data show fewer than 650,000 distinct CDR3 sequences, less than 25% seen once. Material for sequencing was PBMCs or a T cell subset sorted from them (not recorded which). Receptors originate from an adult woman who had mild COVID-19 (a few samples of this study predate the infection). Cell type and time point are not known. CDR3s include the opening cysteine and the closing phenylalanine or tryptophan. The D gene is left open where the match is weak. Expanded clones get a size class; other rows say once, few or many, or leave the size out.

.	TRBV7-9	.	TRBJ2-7	CASSWTLGVPEQYF	TGTGCCAGCAGCTGGACATTGGGGGTGCCGGAGCAGTACTTC
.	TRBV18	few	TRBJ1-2	CASSPPSSGREVRGYTF	TGTGCCAGCTCACCACCCTCGTCTGGCAGGGAGGTGCGTGGCTACACCTTC
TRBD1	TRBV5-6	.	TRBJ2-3	CASSFYRGSQYF	TGTGCCAGCAGCTTTTACAGGGGATCGCAGTATTTT
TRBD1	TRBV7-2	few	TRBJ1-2	CASSAKTQGARGYTF	TGTGCCAGCAGCGCGAAAACGCAGGGGGCGCGCGGCTACACCTTC
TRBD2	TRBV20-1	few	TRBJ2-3	CSAITPAGGPTDTQYF	TGCAGTGCTATAACCCCAGCGGGAGGGCCAACAGATACGCAGTATTTT
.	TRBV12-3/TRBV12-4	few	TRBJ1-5	CASSQGFQPQHF	TGTGCCAGCAGCCAGGGGTTCCAGCCCCAGCATTTT
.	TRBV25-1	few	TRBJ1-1	CASSESRGLTEAFF	TGTGCCAGCAGTGAATCGAGAGGACTCACTGAAGCTTTCTTT
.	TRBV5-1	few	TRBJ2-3	CASTPRTGTSTDTQYF	TGCGCCAGCACCCCGCGCACCGGAACTAGCACAGATACGCAGTATTTT
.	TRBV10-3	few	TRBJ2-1	CAITGTLYNEQFF	TGTGCCATCACCGGGACTCTGTACAATGAGCAGTTCTTC
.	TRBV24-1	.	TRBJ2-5	CATSWQGNQETQYF	TGTGCCACCAGTTGGCAGGGGAACCAAGAGACCCAGTACTTC
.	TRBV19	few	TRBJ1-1	CASSGKRVMYTEAFF	TGTGCCAGTAGTGGGAAGCGGGTGATGTACACTGAAGCTTTCTTT
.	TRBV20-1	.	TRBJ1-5	CSARSGGGQPQHF	TGCAGTGCTAGATCTGGGGGCGGGCAGCCCCAGCATTTT
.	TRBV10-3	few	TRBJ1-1	CAISESGGEPTEAFF	TGTGCCATCAGTGAGTCGGGAGGGGAGCCCACTGAAGCTTTCTTT
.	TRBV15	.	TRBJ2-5	CATSRAVGNEETQYF	TGTGCCACCAGCAGAGCCGTTGGGAATGAAGAGACCCAGTACTTC
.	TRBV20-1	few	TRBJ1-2	CSARTATYGYTF	TGCAGTGCCAGGACCGCTACCTATGGCTACACCTTC
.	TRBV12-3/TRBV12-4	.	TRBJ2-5	CASSSSSGVQETQYF	TGTGCCAGCAGTTCCTCGTCAGGGGTCCAAGAGACCCAGTACTTC
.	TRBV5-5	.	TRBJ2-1	CASSPYPDRYNEQFF	TGTGCCAGCAGCCCTTACCCAGACAGGTACAATGAGCAGTTCTTC
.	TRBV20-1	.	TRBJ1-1	CSARWGAGRGNTEAFF	TGCAGTGCTAGATGGGGAGCGGGACGGGGGAACACTGAAGCTTTCTTT
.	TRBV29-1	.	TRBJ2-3	CSVEDRSSPSYDTQYF	TGCAGCGTTGAAGATCGGAGCAGCCCGAGCTACGATACGCAGTATTTT
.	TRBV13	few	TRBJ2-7	CASSHRNSGSSEQYF	TGTGCCAGCAGCCACAGAAATTCGGGGTCGTCCGAGCAGTACTTC
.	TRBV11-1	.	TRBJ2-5	CASSPKSLGSPEETQYF	TGTGCCAGCAGCCCTAAGTCGCTGGGCTCCCCGGAAGAGACCCAGTACTTC
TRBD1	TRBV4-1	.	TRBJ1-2	CASSHPGQGWENYGYTF	TGCGCCAGCAGCCATCCGGGACAGGGGTGGGAAAACTATGGCTACACCTTC
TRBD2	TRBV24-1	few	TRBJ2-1	CATSDSSGSFYNEQFF	TGTGCCACCAGTGATTCCAGCGGGAGTTTCTACAATGAGCAGTTCTTC
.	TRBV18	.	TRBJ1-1	CASSPTEDPVGTEAFF	TGTGCCAGCTCACCGACGGAGGACCCCGTTGGCACTGAAGCTTTCTTT
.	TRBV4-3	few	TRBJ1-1	CASSPGSSIAACAFF	TGCGCCAGCAGCCCAGGGTCAAGCATCGCGGCGTGTGCTTTCTTT
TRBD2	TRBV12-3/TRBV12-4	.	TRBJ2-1	CASRPSGGPGEQFF	TGTGCCAGCAGACCCAGCGGGGGGCCAGGTGAGCAGTTCTTC
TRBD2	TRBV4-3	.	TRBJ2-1	CASSQPDSGRLYNEQFF	TGCGCCAGCAGCCAACCCGATAGCGGGAGGCTATACAATGAGCAGTTCTTC
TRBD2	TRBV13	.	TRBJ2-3	CASSSKAGTSGSAQYF	TGTGCCAGCAGCTCCAAGGCCGGGACTAGCGGGAGTGCGCAGTATTTT
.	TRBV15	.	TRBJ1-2	CATSRDKSGYYGYTF	TGTGCCACCAGCAGAGATAAGTCGGGGTACTATGGCTACACCTTC
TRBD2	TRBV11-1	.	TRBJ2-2	CASSTGTSGTGELFF	TGTGCCAGCAGCACCGGGACTAGCGGCACCGGGGAGCTGTTTTTT
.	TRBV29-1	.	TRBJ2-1	CSVESWADSYNEQFF	TGCAGCGTTGAATCATGGGCAGACTCCTACAATGAGCAGTTCTTC
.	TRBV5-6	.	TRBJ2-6	CASSFLSGLGGANVLTF	TGTGCCAGCAGCTTCCTTTCGGGTTTGGGTGGGGCCAACGTCCTGACTTTC
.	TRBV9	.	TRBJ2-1	CASSVDGRINEQFF	TGTGCCAGCAGCGTAGATGGGAGGATTAATGAGCAGTTCTTC
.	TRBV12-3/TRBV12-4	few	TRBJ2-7	CASSSRTTYEQYF	TGTGCCAGCAGTTCGAGGACAACCTACGAGCAGTACTTC
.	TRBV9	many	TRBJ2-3	CASSAWTLPDTQYF	TGTGCCAGCAGCGCCTGGACTCTTCCAGATACGCAGTATTTT
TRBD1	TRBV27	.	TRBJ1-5	CASRQGGSQPQHF	TGTGCCAGTAGACAGGGGGGAAGTCAGCCCCAGCATTTT
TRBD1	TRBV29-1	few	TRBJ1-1	CSALPGTGLAEAFF	TGCAGCGCCCTTCCCGGGACAGGTTTGGCTGAAGCTTTCTTT
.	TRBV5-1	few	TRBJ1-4	CASSTGAGATNEKLFF	TGCGCCAGCAGCACGGGGGCGGGAGCAACTAATGAAAAACTGTTTTTT
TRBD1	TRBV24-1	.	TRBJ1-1	CATSDLDRALMNTEAFF	TGTGCCACCAGTGATTTAGACAGGGCCCTGATGAACACTGAAGCTTTCTTT
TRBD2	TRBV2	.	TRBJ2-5	CASSVGLAGPQETQYF	TGTGCCAGCAGCGTGGGACTAGCGGGACCTCAAGAGACCCAGTACTTC
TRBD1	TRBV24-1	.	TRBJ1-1	CATREQGDTEAFF	TGTGCCACCAGAGAACAGGGGGACACTGAAGCTTTCTTT
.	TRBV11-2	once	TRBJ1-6	CASSLAHYTRSGNSPLHF	TGTGCCAGCAGCTTAGCCCATTATACGCGGTCTGGTAATTCACCCCTCCACTTT
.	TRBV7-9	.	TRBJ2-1	CASSFQGSSYNEQFF	TGTGCCAGCAGCTTTCAGGGGAGCTCCTACAATGAGCAGTTCTTC
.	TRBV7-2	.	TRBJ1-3	CASSREVGPGNTIYF	TGTGCCAGCAGCAGGGAAGTGGGGCCTGGAAACACCATATATTTT
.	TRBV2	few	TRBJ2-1	CASARQRQLQFF	TGTGCCAGCGCCCGACAGCGACAGTTACAGTTCTTC
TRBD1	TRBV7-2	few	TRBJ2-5	CASSSPQGAETQYF	TGTGCCAGCAGCTCCCCCCAGGGGGCAGAGACCCAGTACTTC
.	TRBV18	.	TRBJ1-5	CVGLGQPQHF	TGCGTGGGCCTCGGACAGCCCCAGCATTTT
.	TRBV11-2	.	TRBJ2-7	CASSGPGVEQYF	TGTGCCAGCAGCGGCCCAGGGGTCGAGCAGTACTTC
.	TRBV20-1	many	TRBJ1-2	CSVRGRVLLNGYTF	TGCAGTGTTCGAGGGCGGGTTTTGCTCAATGGCTACACCTTC
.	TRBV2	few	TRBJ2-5	CASSPGLSGETQYF	TGTGCCAGCAGCCCGGGACTCTCCGGGGAGACCCAGTACTTC
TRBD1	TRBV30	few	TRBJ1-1	CAWSVLDRGTEAFF	TGTGCCTGGAGTGTCTTAGACAGGGGGACTGAAGCTTTCTTT
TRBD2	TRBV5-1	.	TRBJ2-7	CASSLAAGGPSYEQYF	TGCGCCAGCAGCTTGGCGGCGGGAGGGCCGTCCTACGAGCAGTACTTC
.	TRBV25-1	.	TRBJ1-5	CASSAAGNQPQHF	TGTGCCAGCAGTGCGGCAGGTAACCAGCCCCAGCATTTT
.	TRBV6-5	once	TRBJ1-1	CASRKRGNGGLGTEAFF	TGTGCCAGCAGGAAAAGGGGAAATGGGGGCCTGGGCACTGAAGCTTTCTTT
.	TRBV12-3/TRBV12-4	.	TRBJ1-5	CASSFNPAQGNQPQHF	TGTGCCAGCAGTTTCAACCCCGCACAGGGCAATCAGCCCCAGCATTTT
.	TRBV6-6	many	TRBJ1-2	CASSYGLDGYTF	TGTGCCAGCAGTTACGGCCTTGATGGCTACACCTTC
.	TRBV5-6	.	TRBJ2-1	CASSFEYNEQFF	TGTGCCAGCAGCTTTGAATACAATGAGCAGTTCTTC
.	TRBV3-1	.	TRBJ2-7	CASSQSYPKDYEQYF	TGTGCCAGCAGCCAAAGTTATCCTAAGGACTACGAGCAGTACTTC
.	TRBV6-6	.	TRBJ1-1	CASDDPQVTEAFF	TGTGCCAGCGACGATCCCCAAGTCACTGAAGCTTTCTTT
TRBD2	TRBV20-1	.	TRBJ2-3	CSARELLAGVTDTQYF	TGCAGTGCTAGGGAACTACTAGCGGGGGTCACAGATACGCAGTATTTT